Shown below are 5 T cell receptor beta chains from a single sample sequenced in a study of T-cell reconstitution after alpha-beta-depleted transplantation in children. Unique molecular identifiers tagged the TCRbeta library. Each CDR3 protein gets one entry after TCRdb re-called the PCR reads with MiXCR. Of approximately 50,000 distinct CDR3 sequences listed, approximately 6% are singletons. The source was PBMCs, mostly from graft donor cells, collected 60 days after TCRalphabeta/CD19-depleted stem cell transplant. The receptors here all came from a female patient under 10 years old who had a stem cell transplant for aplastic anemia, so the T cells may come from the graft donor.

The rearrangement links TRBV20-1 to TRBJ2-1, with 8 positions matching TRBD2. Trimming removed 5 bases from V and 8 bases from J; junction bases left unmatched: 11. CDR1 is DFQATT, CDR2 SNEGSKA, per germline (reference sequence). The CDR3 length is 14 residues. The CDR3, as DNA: TGCAGTGCTGCAGGTCAGCGGGAGACAGATGAGCAGTTCTTC. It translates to CSAAGQRETDEQFF.

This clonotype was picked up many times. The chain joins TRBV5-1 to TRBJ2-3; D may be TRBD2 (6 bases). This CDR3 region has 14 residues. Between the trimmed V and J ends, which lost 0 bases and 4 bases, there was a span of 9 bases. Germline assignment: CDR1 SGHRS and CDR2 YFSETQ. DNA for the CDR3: TGCGCCAGCAGCTTGGTGCCGGGGGCAGATACGCAGTATTTT. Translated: CASSLVPGADTQYF.

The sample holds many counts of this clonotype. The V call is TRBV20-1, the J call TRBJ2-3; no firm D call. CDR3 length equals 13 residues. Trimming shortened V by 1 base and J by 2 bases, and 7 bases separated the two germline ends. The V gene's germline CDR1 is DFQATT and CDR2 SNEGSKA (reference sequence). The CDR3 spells CSARGRATDTQYF. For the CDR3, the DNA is TGCAGTGCTAGAGGAAGGGCCACAGATACGCAGTATTTT.

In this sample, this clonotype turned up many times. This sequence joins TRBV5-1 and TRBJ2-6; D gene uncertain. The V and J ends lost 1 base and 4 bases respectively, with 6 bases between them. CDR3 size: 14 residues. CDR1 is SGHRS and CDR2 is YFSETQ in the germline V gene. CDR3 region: CASSLPDGANVLTF. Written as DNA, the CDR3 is TGCGCCAGCAGCTTGCCGGACGGGGCCAACGTCCTGACTTTC.

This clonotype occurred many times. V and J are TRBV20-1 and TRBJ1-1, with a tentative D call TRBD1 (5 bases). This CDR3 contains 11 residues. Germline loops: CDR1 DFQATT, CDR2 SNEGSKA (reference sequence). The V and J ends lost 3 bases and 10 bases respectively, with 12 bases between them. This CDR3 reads CSASRQGGAFF. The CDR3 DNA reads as TGCAGTGCTAGTAGGCAGGGTGGAGCTTTCTTT.